Detailed here is one T cell receptor (beta chain). Profiled with immunoSEQ multiplex PCR; TCRdb holds only in-frame clones, not every one. The sample has 40,000 to 65,000 clones; 86% are singletons. This sample was taken from a study of PD-1 blockade in classical Hodgkin lymphoma. Germline loops: CDR1 SNHLY, CDR2 FYNNEI. The length of the CDR3 is 13 residues. Germline trimming cut 7 bases from V and 3 bases from J; bases unmatched to any gene: 3. The time point is: cycle 4 day 1 (C4D1), after less than 7 weeks of nivolumab. Every patient was affected by relapse after autologous stem cell transplantation, while exposure to brentuximab vedotin was not uniform.

This TCR was recovered from a human donor with classical Hodgkin lymphoma. The sample here was peripheral blood mononuclear cells (PBMCs), taken before the fourth cycle of nivolumab. V usage is TRBV2 and J usage is TRBJ1-5; 7 bases align to TRBD1. This CDR3 is CASTDRDNQPQHF. As DNA, the CDR3 is TGTGCCAGCACCGACAGGGACAATCAGCCCCAGCATTTT.